Below, 29 T cell receptor beta chains from the same sample are listed, as sequenced in a study of blood T cell repertoires in COVID-19. The method was immunoSEQ multiplex PCR; TCRdb's version includes in-frame clones alone and lacks a portion of them. The sample carries some 270,000 clones, around 90% recorded once. Sequencing was performed on peripheral blood. Receptors were obtained from a woman in her sixties or seventies with COVID-19, enrolled during active disease.

V gene TRBV7-4 combines with J gene TRBJ1-5, with 9 nucleotides matching TRBD1. V lost 5 bases to trimming and J lost 6 bases; unmatched junction nucleotides: 8. Germline values: CDR1 SGHVT, CDR2 SQSDAQ. This CDR3 is 15 amino acids long. The CDR3 nucleotides are TGTGCCAGCAGCGAAGAGGGACAGGGATTTCAGCCCCAGCATTTT. Amino acids: CASSEEGQGFQPQHF.

The V and J genes are TRBV5-4 and TRBJ2-7; perhaps TRBD1 as D (5 bases). Per the germline V gene, CDR1 is SGHNT and CDR2 is YYREEE (reference sequence). Between the trimmed V and J ends, which lost 3 bases and 5 bases, there was a span of 18 bases. The CDR3 consists of 15 residues. The DNA for the CDR3 is TGTGCCAGCAGCTGGCTCGGGCAGGGTTTCCACGAGCAGTACTTC. It translates to CASSWLGQGFHEQYF.

V is TRBV15 and J is TRBJ1-5; 9 bases map to TRBD1. This CDR3 is 15 amino acids long. In germline, CDR1 is LNHNV, CDR2 YYDKDF (reference sequence). After removal of 5 bases from V and 5 bases from J, the junction contained 7 bases not matched to a gene. In DNA form, the CDR3 reads TGTGCCACCAGCGTGGGACAGGGTATGTATCAGCCCCAGCATTTT. Its translation: CATSVGQGMYQPQHF.

The V gene is TRBV7-9, the J gene TRBJ1-3; tentative D call: TRBD1 (6 bases). V dropped 4 bases and J dropped 3 bases, with 13 bases sitting between them. The CDR3 spans 15 residues. Germline CDR1 is SEHNR and CDR2 is FQNEAQ (reference sequence). The DNA of the CDR3 is TGTGCCAGCAGCTCCCGTACCAGGGGTGGAAACACCATATATTTT. Protein product: CASSSRTRGGNTIYF.

The CDR3 spells CASSRYRAGTNEKLFF. Here the CDR3 DNA reads TGTGCCAGTAGTAGGTACAGGGCCGGAACTAATGAAAAACTGTTTTTT. The chain recombines TRBV19 with TRBJ1-4; D is possibly TRBD1 (6 bases). The CDR3 totals 16 residues. V dropped 4 bases and J dropped 1 base, with 13 bases sitting between them. The germline V gene has CDR1 LNHDA and CDR2 SQIVND (reference sequence).

The V gene is TRBV29-1, the J gene TRBJ2-2, with 11 bases matching TRBD2. CDR3 size: 15 residues. Germline CDR1 SQVTM, CDR2 ANQGSEA. V trimming: 7 bases; J trimming: 1 base; junction bases outside the gene matches: 5. The CDR3 DNA sequence: TGCAGCGCGCAAACTAGCGGGGGGAACACCGGGGAGCTGTTTTTT. It yields the protein CSAQTSGGNTGELFF.

The J gene is TRBJ1-1, the V gene TRBV7-9; no reliable D call. Germline V gene data show CDR1 as SEHNR and CDR2 as FQNEAQ (reference sequence). The ends were cut back, 2 bases at V and 5 bases at J, with 12 bases in the middle. The CDR3 spans 14 residues. CDR3 DNA sequence: TGTGCCAGCAGCTTATCCCTTAATCCGACTGAAGCTTTCTTT. It yields the protein CASSLSLNPTEAFF. The full variable domain, completed using reference TRBV7-9 and TRBJ1-1, is DTGVSQNPRHKITKRGQNVTFRCDPISEHNRLYWYRQTLGQGPEFLTYFQNEAQLEKSRLLSDRFSAERPKGSFSTLEIQRTEQGDSAMYLCASSLSLNPTEAFFGQGTRLTVV.

The V call is TRBV19, the J call TRBJ1-3; 7 nucleotides match TRBD1. In germline, CDR1 is LNHDA, CDR2 SQIVND (reference sequence). The V gene end was trimmed by 8 bases and the J gene end by 5 bases; junction bases not matched to a gene: 21. This CDR3 has 18 amino acids. CDR3 region: CASSNLKGQTIARNTIYF. The DNA for the CDR3 is TGTGCCAGTTCGAACTTGAAGGGACAGACTATTGCCCGAAACACCATATATTTT. Using reference TRBV19 and TRBJ1-3 for the parts outside the CDR3, the full variable domain is DGGITQSPKYLFRKEGQNVTLSCEQNLNHDAMYWYRQDPGQGLRLIYYSQIVNDFQKGDIAEGYSVSREKKESFPLTVTSAQKNPTAFYLCASSNLKGQTIARNTIYFGEGSWLTVV.

This CDR3 is CASSPGVAGPTGELFF. The CDR3 coding sequence is TGTGCCAGCAGCCCCGGGGTAGCGGGGCCCACCGGGGAGCTGTTTTTT. The chain joins TRBV9 to TRBJ2-2; TRBD2 matches at 8 bases. J gave up 4 bases and V 4 bases, and 9 bases lay outside the gene matches. The CDR3 length is 16 residues. Germline loops: CDR1 SGDLS, CDR2 YYNGEE.

The chain joins TRBV6-5 to TRBJ1-2; 9 bases match TRBD1. CDR3 length equals 13 residues. The V segment lost 4 bases and the J segment 8 bases; nucleotides outside the gene matches: 5. Looked up from germline, CDR1 is MNHEY and CDR2 is SVGAGI. CDR3 sequence (DNA): TGTGCCAGCAGTTTCGACAGGGGGGCAGGCTACACCTTC. This gives the protein CASSFDRGAGYTF.

The genes are TRBV20-1 and TRBJ2-5, with D maybe TRBD1 (6 bases). Trimming pared 3 bases from V and 7 bases from J, leaving 18 bases between. This CDR3 region has 14 residues. In germline, CDR1 is DFQATT, CDR2 SNEGSKA (reference sequence). The CDR3 protein is CSASAQGRSRTQYF. DNA of the CDR3: TGCAGTGCTAGTGCCCAGGGGCGAAGTAGGACCCAGTACTTC.

This clone was detected only once. The chain employs TRBV3-1 (or the pseudogene TRBV3-2) and TRBJ2-1, with 9 bases that match TRBD2. Germline CDR1 and CDR2: LGHDT and YNNKEL (reference sequence). CDR3 size: 16 residues. Unmatched junction bases numbered 5, after V lost 4 bases and J lost 1 base. CDR3 coding DNA: TGTGCCAGCAGCCGCTTAAGCGGGGGGTCCTACAATGAGCAGTTCTTC. This translates into CASSRLSGGSYNEQFF.

This rearrangement joins TRBV5-5 to TRBJ1-5; TRBD1 is a possible D gene (6 bases). Between the trimmed V and J ends, which lost 0 bases and 7 bases, there was a span of 14 bases. The CDR3 is made up of 15 amino acids. The germline V gene encodes CDR1 SGHKS and CDR2 YYEKEE (reference sequence). Here the CDR3 reads CASSLDRGARQPQHF. CDR3 sequence (DNA): TGTGCCAGCAGCTTGGATCGGGGGGCGAGGCAGCCCCAGCATTTT.

This clone was found once. The chain links TRBV18 to TRBJ1-1; TRBD1 agrees at 7 bases. With 3 bases clipped from V and 5 bases from J, the junction kept 9 bases outside the gene matches. This CDR3 has 15 amino acids. Germline loops: CDR1 KGHSH, CDR2 LQKENI. The CDR3 sequence is CASSPDPTGETEAFF. The CDR3, as DNA: TGTGCCAGCTCACCGGATCCCACAGGGGAGACTGAAGCTTTCTTT.

CDR3: CASSFVSGGVETQYF. CDR3 in DNA: TGCGCCAGCAGCTTCGTAAGCGGGGGAGTTGAGACCCAGTACTTC. The rearrangement uses TRBV5-1 and TRBJ2-5; 8 bases fit TRBD2. The CDR3 length is 15 residues. V trimming: 2 bases; J trimming: 5 bases; junction bases outside the gene matches: 8. Germline values: CDR1 SGHRS, CDR2 YFSETQ.

Only one count was recorded for this clone. This rearrangement joins TRBV18 to TRBJ1-6; 9 bases agree with TRBD1. This CDR3 contains 14 residues. V lost 5 bases and J lost 5; bases outside the gene matches: 1. CDR1 and CDR2 from the germline V gene are KGHSH and LQKENI. CDR3 bases: TGTGCCAGCTCAAACAGGGGGCATAATTCACCCCTCCACTTT. The encoded protein is CASSNRGHNSPLHF.

The chain couples TRBV4-1 to TRBJ2-2, with TRBD2 identical over 10 bases. The CDR3 consists of 17 residues. Germline V gives CDR1 MGHRA, CDR2 YSYEKL. The V and J ends lost 1 base and 7 bases, in that order; junction bases with no gene match: 9. CDR3 loop: CASSQGAGTSVSGELFF. DNA for the CDR3: TGCGCCAGCAGCCAAGGAGCCGGGACTAGCGTGAGCGGGGAGCTGTTTTTT.

The CDR3 is CASSQCLFPPGEQFF. CDR3 coding DNA: TGTGCCAGCAGCCAGTGTCTCTTCCCGCCCGGTGAGCAGTTCTTC. The chain uses TRBV3-1 (or the pseudogene TRBV3-2) and TRBJ2-1, with D uncertain. Trimming shortened V by 3 bases and J by 9 bases, and 18 bases separated the two germline ends. Germline V gene data show CDR1 as LGHDT and CDR2 as YNNKEL (reference sequence). The CDR3 loop spans 15 amino acids.

Concerning this clone: In the same sample, other DNA sequences code for this CDR3. The genes are TRBV19 and TRBJ2-7; 9 nucleotides match TRBD1. This CDR3 has 14 amino acids. Losses at the gene ends were 5 bases for V and 4 bases for J; bases not matched to a gene: 6. Germline assignment: CDR1 LNHDA and CDR2 SQIVND (reference sequence). The DNA for the CDR3 is TGTGCCAGTAGTGTTCGACAGGGGGGGTACGAGCAGTACTTC. Translation gives CASSVRQGGYEQYF. The whole variable domain, filled in from reference TRBV19 and TRBJ2-7, reads DGGITQSPKYLFRKEGQNVTLSCEQNLNHDAMYWYRQDPGQGLRLIYYSQIVNDFQKGDIAEGYSVSREKKESFPLTVTSAQKNPTAFYLCASSVRQGGYEQYFGPGTRLTVT.

This chain uses TRBV19 with TRBJ2-5, with D perhaps TRBD1 (5 bases). Germline lookup yields CDR1 LNHDA and CDR2 SQIVND (reference sequence). V was trimmed by 1 base and J by 5 bases, leaving 17 bases between them. The CDR3 covers 16 residues. Here the CDR3 reads CASSIGSRVRLETQYF. CDR3 bases: TGTGCCAGTAGTATAGGTAGCAGGGTAAGGTTGGAGACCCAGTACTTC.

In regard to this clone: This sample includes further DNA sequences coding for the same CDR3. The chain combines TRBV6-5 with TRBJ1-3, with a possible D match to TRBD1 (6 bases). Trimming pared 9 bases from V and 0 bases from J, leaving 12 bases between. The germline CDR1 and CDR2 sequences are MNHEY and SVGAGI. The CDR3 sequence is 14 residues long. The CDR3 protein is CASSTGFSGNTIYF. CDR3 DNA sequence: TGTGCCAGTTCGACAGGTTTCTCTGGAAACACCATATATTTT.

The gene calls are TRBV5-1 and TRBJ1-1; maybe TRBD1 (6 bases). Between the trimmed V and J ends, which lost 4 bases and 1 base, there was a span of 11 bases. Germline V lookup: CDR1 SGHRS, CDR2 YFSETQ. The CDR3 is 14 amino acids. The CDR3 sequence: CASSPGQQNTEAFF. CDR3 coding DNA: TGCGCCAGCAGCCCGGGACAACAGAACACTGAAGCTTTCTTT.

This chain links TRBV6-5 with TRBJ1-2, with D perhaps matching TRBD1 (6 bases). V lost 11 bases, J lost 8 bases, and 18 bases lay in between. This CDR3 is built from 12 residues. Germline V lookup: CDR1 MNHEY, CDR2 SVGAGI. CDR3 loop: CASARGGRGYTF. The CDR3 DNA reads TGTGCCTCGGCCAGGGGTGGTCGGGGCTACACCTTC.

V usage is TRBV27 and J usage is TRBJ2-7, with D perhaps TRBD2 (5 bases). The germline V gene encodes CDR1 MNHEY and CDR2 SMNVEV (reference sequence). The germline V and J ends were trimmed by 6 bases and 0 bases, with 15 bases remaining between them. The CDR3 totals 15 residues. The CDR3 sequence: CASSRTRPVSYEQYF. Here the CDR3 DNA reads TGTGCCAGCAGCCGCACTAGGCCAGTCTCCTACGAGCAGTACTTC.

The genes are TRBV12-2 and TRBJ1-5; TRBD1, the D gene given by the table, was not confirmed from the DNA. TRBV12-2 counts as a pseudogene. This CDR3 comprises 15 residues. CDR3 nucleotide sequence: TGTGCAAGTCGATACAGGGGAACAGCCTATCAGCCCCAGCATTTT. Its protein is CASRYRGTAYQPQHF.

V and J are TRBV5-5 and TRBJ2-5; possibly TRBD1 for D (7 bases). Germline CDR1 reads SGHKS; CDR2 reads YYEKEE (reference sequence). V lost 0 bases and J lost 4, with 10 bases in between. The CDR3 runs 14 residues. The CDR3 DNA reads TGTGCCAGCAGCTTGGGACAGGGAGGAGAGACCCAGTACTTC. It is translated as CASSLGQGGETQYF.

The chain uses TRBV12-5 and TRBJ2-7; 8 nucleotides agree with TRBD2. V trimming: 3 bases; J trimming: 3 bases; junction bases outside the gene matches: 10. CDR1 is LGHNT and CDR2 is FRNRAP in the germline V gene. CDR3 length: 16 amino acids. This chain's CDR3 is CASGFRGGPESYEQYF. DNA of the CDR3: TGTGCTAGTGGTTTTCGGGGGGGCCCCGAAAGCTACGAGCAGTACTTC.

The chain recombines TRBV7-2 with TRBJ2-1, with D possibly TRBD1 on 6 matching bases. Deletions cut 0 bases from V and 3 bases from J, with 12 bases between. There are 16 residues in the CDR3. Germline V gives CDR1 SGHTA, CDR2 FQGNSA. The CDR3 nucleotides are TGTGCCAGCAGCTTAGCCGCAGGGGCGGTCTACAATGAGCAGTTCTTC. Amino acid sequence: CASSLAAGAVYNEQFF.

The rearrangement joins TRBV11-1 to TRBJ1-1; 7 nucleotides line up with TRBD1. The CDR3 spans 15 residues. CDR1 and CDR2 (germline): SGHAT, FQDESV (reference sequence). With V trimmed by 3 bases and J by 1 base, 5 bases remained unmatched. As DNA, the CDR3 is TGTGCCAGCAGCTTGGGTGGGACAGCGAACACTGAAGCTTTCTTT. Translating gives CASSLGGTANTEAFF.